This is a list of T cell receptor beta chains from one sample in a study of T cells after yellow fever vaccination. Via MiXCR, TCRdb re-called the 5' RACE reads, giving one row per CDR3 protein. This sample yields about 300,000 distinct CDR3 sequences, of which around 4.1% are seen a single time; approximately 24% belongs to the top ten. The sample consisted of PBMCs, taken 5 days after the yellow fever booster vaccination. Source of these receptors: a man aged 18 to 35 who received the YFV17D yellow fever vaccine. Each CDR3 is given with its conserved first and last residue. The order of the fields is D gene, clone size, J gene, V gene, CDR3 protein, CDR3 DNA. The D gene is left open where the match is weak. A clone size is listed for some rows: how often the clone was seen (once, few, many), or a class if it is expanded.

d_gene: TRBD1
abundance: many
j_gene: TRBJ1-4
v_gene: TRBV13
CDR3aa: CASSKTGFAEKLFF
CDR3nt: TGTGCCAGCAGCAAGACAGGGTTTGCTGAAAAACTGTTTTTT

d_gene: NA
abundance: few
j_gene: TRBJ2-5
v_gene: TRBV6-2/TRBV6-3
CDR3aa: CASNNPRDPPNQETQYF
CDR3nt: TGTGCCAGCAACAACCCTCGGGACCCCCCGAACCAAGAGACCCAGTACTTC

d_gene: TRBD2
abundance: many
j_gene: TRBJ2-1
v_gene: TRBV7-6
CDR3aa: CASSRSGGTYNEQFF
CDR3nt: TGTGCCAGCAGCCGGAGCGGGGGGACTTACAATGAGCAGTTCTTC

d_gene: NA
abundance: few
j_gene: TRBJ2-5
v_gene: TRBV29-1
CDR3aa: CSVDSPVETQYF
CDR3nt: TGCAGCGTTGATTCCCCGGTCGAGACCCAGTACTTC

d_gene: TRBD1
abundance: few
j_gene: TRBJ1-2
v_gene: TRBV12-3/TRBV12-4
CDR3aa: CASSFPGGDGYGYTF
CDR3nt: TGTGCCAGCAGTTTTCCAGGGGGCGATGGCTATGGCTACACCTTC

d_gene: NA
abundance: many
j_gene: TRBJ2-2
v_gene: TRBV9
CDR3aa: CASSPRGGNTGELFF
CDR3nt: TGTGCCAGCAGCCCCCGAGGGGGGAACACCGGGGAGCTGTTTTTT

d_gene: TRBD1
abundance: few
j_gene: TRBJ1-2
v_gene: TRBV27
CDR3aa: CASSFRQGGGGYTF
CDR3nt: TGTGCCAGCAGCTTCCGACAGGGGGGCGGTGGCTACACCTTC

d_gene: NA
abundance: few
j_gene: TRBJ1-4
v_gene: TRBV28
CDR3aa: CASSFIDNEKLFF
CDR3nt: TGTGCCAGCAGTTTTATAGATAATGAAAAACTGTTTTTT

d_gene: NA
abundance: NA
j_gene: TRBJ2-5
v_gene: TRBV7-5
CDR3aa: CISVPEASDRQETQYF
CDR3nt: NA

d_gene: NA
abundance: many
j_gene: TRBJ2-7
v_gene: TRBV7-9
CDR3aa: CASSLGSREQYF
CDR3nt: TGTGCCAGCAGCTTAGGGTCTCGGGAGCAGTACTTC

d_gene: TRBD2
abundance: few
j_gene: TRBJ2-1
v_gene: TRBV2
CDR3aa: CARGGAGGGYNEQFF
CDR3nt: TGTGCCAGAGGGGGAGCGGGGGGAGGCTACAATGAGCAGTTCTTC

d_gene: NA
abundance: many
j_gene: TRBJ2-5
v_gene: TRBV29-1
CDR3aa: CSVRTPQETQYF
CDR3nt: TGCAGCGTGCGGACCCCCCAAGAGACCCAGTACTTC

d_gene: NA
abundance: few
j_gene: TRBJ2-5
v_gene: TRBV4-3
CDR3aa: CASSQAWADSQETQYF
CDR3nt: TGCGCCAGCAGCCAAGCGTGGGCAGACAGCCAAGAGACCCAGTACTTC

d_gene: NA
abundance: few
j_gene: TRBJ1-2
v_gene: TRBV29-1
CDR3aa: CSVDWILADYGYTF
CDR3nt: TGCAGCGTTGATTGGATATTAGCAGACTATGGCTACACCTTC

d_gene: NA
abundance: few
j_gene: TRBJ1-1
v_gene: TRBV24-1
CDR3aa: CATLTPGTPNTEAFF
CDR3nt: TGTGCCACACTTACCCCCGGGACACCGAACACTGAAGCTTTCTTT

d_gene: NA
abundance: many
j_gene: TRBJ1-4
v_gene: TRBV7-9
CDR3aa: CASSSEGLPNEKLFF
CDR3nt: TGTGCCAGCAGCTCAGAGGGTCTACCTAATGAAAAACTGTTTTTT

d_gene: TRBD1
abundance: NA
j_gene: TRBJ1-4
v_gene: TRBV4-1
CDR3aa: CASRVDRVREKLFF
CDR3nt: TGCGCCAGCAGGGTCGACAGGGTTCGGGAAAAACTGTTTTTT